This T cell receptor (beta chain) was sequenced in a study of blood T cell repertoires in COVID-19. At the level of the study: COVID-19 samples from acute and convalescent phases originated in the United States, Italy and Spain. From T cells, B-cell-depleted T cells, or PBMCs came the material, which was cDNA or gDNA.

No more than 2 weeks before study entry, exposed participants had met a case of COVID-19. The CDR3 sequence is 15 residues long. Germline CDR1 and CDR2: MGHDK and SYGVNS. Trimming took 1 base from V and 7 from J, leaving 13 bases between them. Original data processing: Reference gene primer amplification in the assay estimated nucleated cell counts. Some clones are missing from TCRdb's copy, which holds only in-frame ones; the method was immunoSEQ multiplex PCR. The D gene and trimming were derived from the DNA, and the V and J assignments and clone size from that table. The sample holds 200,000 to 250,000 clones, 85% to 90% seen once.

The rearrangement links TRBV25-1 to TRBJ1-4; D is possibly TRBD1 (5 bases). The material sequenced was PBMCs or T cells enriched from blood (not recorded which). The receptor's source is a man aged 25-45 years who had been exposed to COVID-19. Here the CDR3 reads CASSESGRGTEKLFF. CDR3 bases: TGTGCCAGCAGTGAATCAGGGCGGGGGACTGAAAAACTGTTTTTT. The entire variable domain, with the rest obtained from reference TRBV25-1 and TRBJ1-4, is as follows: EADIYQTPRYLVIGTGKKITLECSQTMGHDKMYWYQQDPGMELHLIHYSYGVNSTEKGDLSSESTVSRIRTEHFPLTLESARPSHTSQYLCASSESGRGTEKLFFGSGTQLSVL.